This T cell receptor (beta chain) derives from a study of cytomegalovirus exposure and HLA in healthy donors. Findings and limits, study-wide: Some highly shared sequence variants likely arose as a pipeline artifact.

Remarks on this clone: What it binds is not known.

CDR3 length: 16 amino acids. Germline CDR1 and CDR2: SGHNT and YYREEE (reference sequence). V was cut by 0 bases and J by 6 bases, with 16 bases left in between. With 60 Vbeta and 13 Jbeta primers, the PCR was carried out. The repertoire was sequenced with immunoSEQ multiplex PCR; TCRdb's copy has only in-frame clones and lacks some. This sample has just over 150,000 clones; roughly 84% occur once, and the top ten carry more than 2%. The sequenced sample was PBMCs. This chain uses TRBV5-4 with TRBJ1-5; perhaps TRBD1 as D (5 bases). The sequence was collected from a man aged 18 to 30 in good health and CMV-seropositive. In DNA form, the CDR3 reads TGTGCCAGCAGCTTGGATGGGGCGAGGGGAGGTCAGCCCCAGCATTTT. Its translation is CASSLDGARGGQPQHF.